This TCR beta chain was obtained from a study of blood T cells in healthy people across ages. Germline V gene data show CDR1 as DFQATT and CDR2 as SNEGSKA (reference sequence). The CDR3 is made up of 12 amino acids. With 5 bases removed from V and 2 bases from J, the gap between germline ends came to 10 bases. Alongside a J-beta primer mix, a sample-barcoded 5' primer served in a second PCR lasting about 7 to 12 cycles. Each cDNA molecule was tagged by a template-switch adaptor with 12 random nucleotides. Each CDR3 protein gets one entry after TCRdb re-called the 5' RACE reads with MiXCR. The data hold about 830,000 distinct CDR3 sequences, with 62% observed a single time. This clonotype was seen a handful of times.

J is TRBJ2-7 and V is TRBV20-1; D gene ambiguous. Sequences were obtained from blood. The TCR originated in a man aged 25 to 40 in good health. The CDR3 DNA sequence: TGCAGTGCTCGATCGACGACCTACGAGCAGTACTTC. Amino acid sequence: CSARSTTYEQYF.